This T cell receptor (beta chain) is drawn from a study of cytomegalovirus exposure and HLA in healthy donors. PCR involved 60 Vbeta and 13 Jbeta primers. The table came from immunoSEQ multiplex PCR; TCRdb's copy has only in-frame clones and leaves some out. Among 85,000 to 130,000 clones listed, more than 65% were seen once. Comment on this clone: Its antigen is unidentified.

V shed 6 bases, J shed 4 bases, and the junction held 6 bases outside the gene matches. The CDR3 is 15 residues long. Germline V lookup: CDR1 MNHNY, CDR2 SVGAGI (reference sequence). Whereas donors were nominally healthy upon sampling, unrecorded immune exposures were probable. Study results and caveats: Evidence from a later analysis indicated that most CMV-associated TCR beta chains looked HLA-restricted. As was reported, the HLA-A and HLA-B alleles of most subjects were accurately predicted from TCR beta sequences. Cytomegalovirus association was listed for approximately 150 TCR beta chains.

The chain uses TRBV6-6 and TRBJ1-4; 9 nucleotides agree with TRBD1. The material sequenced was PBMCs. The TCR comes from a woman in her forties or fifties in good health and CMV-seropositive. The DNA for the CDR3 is TGTGCCAGCAGCTCCGGGACAGGGATTAATGAAAAACTGTTTTTT. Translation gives CASSSGTGINEKLFF.